This TCR beta chain stems from a study of blood T cell repertoires in COVID-19. Study details: Acute and convalescent COVID-19 samples came from the United States, Italy and Spain.

The V gene's germline CDR1 is SGHAT and CDR2 FQNNGV. There are 16 residues in the CDR3. V lost 0 bases to trimming and J lost 0 bases, with 9 bases between them. In the original processing: Nucleated cell counts were estimated from reference gene primer amplification. The method was immunoSEQ multiplex PCR; TCRdb's version includes in-frame clones alone and lacks a portion of them. That table furnishes V, J and clone size, whereas the DNA furnished D and trimming. The repertoire holds under 300,000 clones, approximately 86% seen once, with approximately 1.7% in the top ten. The cohort comprised adults aged roughly 18 to 100 years residing in 20 to 30 US areas. Recovered status in Cohort 3 required two negative PCRs, clearance, or symptom resolution.

The V and J genes are TRBV11-2 and TRBJ1-3; D gene unclear. Sample: PBMCs or T cells enriched from blood (not recorded which). The sequence came from a woman between 50 and 59 years old who had recovered from COVID-19. The CDR3 sequence is CASSLDAVSSGNTIYF. The CDR3 DNA is TGTGCCAGCAGCTTAGATGCCGTGAGCTCTGGAAACACCATATATTTT.